The clone carrying this TCR beta chain was found once. Its cognate antigen is unknown. Using immunoSEQ multiplex PCR, the repertoire was profiled, and TCRdb retains in-frame clones only, with some absent. The sample includes 600,000 to 750,000 clones, just under 75% of them seen just once. Trimming at V came to 1 base and at J to 8 bases, leaving 10 bases not matched to a gene. This CDR3 contains 16 residues. Germline assignment: CDR1 SEHNR and CDR2 FQNEAQ (reference sequence). These data originate in a study of shared clonotypes between healthy human individuals. The study, taken as a whole, reports: Blood alone was sampled, and tissue repertoires likely differ. Relative to memory subsets, naive subsets generally showed larger estimated richness.

The chain links TRBV7-9 to TRBJ1-2, with 10 bases lining up with TRBD1. This sequence was found in a woman aged 25 to 39 in good health. The sequenced material came from memory CD4+ T cells sorted from blood. Subset in this sample: CD45RA-negative fraction. CDR3 sequence: CASSLDLGQGVVGYTF. The CDR3 DNA follows: TGTGCCAGCAGCTTAGATCTCGGACAGGGGGTTGTAGGCTACACCTTC.